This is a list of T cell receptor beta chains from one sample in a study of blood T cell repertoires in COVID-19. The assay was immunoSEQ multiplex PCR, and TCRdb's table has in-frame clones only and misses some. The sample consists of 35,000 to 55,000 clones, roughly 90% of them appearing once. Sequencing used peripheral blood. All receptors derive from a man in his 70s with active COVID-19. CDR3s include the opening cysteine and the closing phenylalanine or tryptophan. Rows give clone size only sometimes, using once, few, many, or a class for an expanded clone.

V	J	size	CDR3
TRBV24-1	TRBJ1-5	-	CATSDSGTFYSNQPQHF
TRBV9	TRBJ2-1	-	CASSGQGASYNEQFF
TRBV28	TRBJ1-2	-	CASSSLEGQQSNYGYTF
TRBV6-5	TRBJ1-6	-	CASSIRGGSPLHF
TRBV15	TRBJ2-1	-	CATSRNAGQGYNEQFF
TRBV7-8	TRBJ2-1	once	CASSSPGTSLSYNEQFF
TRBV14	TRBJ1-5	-	CASSLSGVGGNQPQHF
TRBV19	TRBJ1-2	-	CASSMPDRGDYGYTF
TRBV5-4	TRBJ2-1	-	CASNVGTAGNEQFF
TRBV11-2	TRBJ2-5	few	CASSWEGETQYF
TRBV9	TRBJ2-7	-	CASSDRDRGHEQYF
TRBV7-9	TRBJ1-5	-	CASSLGTGMWQPQHF
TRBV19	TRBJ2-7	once	CASSDGTGVSYEQYF
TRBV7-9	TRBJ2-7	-	CASSLIGRAGAPEQYF
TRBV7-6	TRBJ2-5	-	CASSLGLAGGKETQYF
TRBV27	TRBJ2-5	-	CASSLSGGGARETQYF
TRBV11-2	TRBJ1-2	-	CASSPAGGVIYGYTF
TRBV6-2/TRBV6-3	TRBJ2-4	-	CASSYSPPGGIQYF
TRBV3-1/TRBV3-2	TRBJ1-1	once	CASSQPTGDEVNTEAFF
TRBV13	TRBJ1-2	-	CASSRGLDGYTF
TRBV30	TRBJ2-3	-	CASGPGYNTDTQYF
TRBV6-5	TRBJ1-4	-	CATLPRGPPGEKLFF
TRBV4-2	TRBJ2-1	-	CASSQGTASGVYNEQFF
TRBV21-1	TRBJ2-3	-	CASSKKGAGAPGTQYF
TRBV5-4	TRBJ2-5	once	CASSPPDRVQETQYF
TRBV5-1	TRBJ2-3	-	CASSMTSGGQDTQYF
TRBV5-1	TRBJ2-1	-	CASSLGLAGGYNEQFF
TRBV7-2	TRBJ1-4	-	CASSLIAGTGEKLFF
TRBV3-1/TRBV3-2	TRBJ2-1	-	CASSQESAGGPGQFF
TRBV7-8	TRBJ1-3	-	CASSEWDSGNTIYF
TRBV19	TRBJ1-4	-	CASSIGTGRRANEKLFF
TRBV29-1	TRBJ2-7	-	CSVVPGQGNEQYF
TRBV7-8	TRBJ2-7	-	CASSRQAQEQYF